Given below is one TCR beta chain in context. Deletions cut 6 bases from V and 1 base from J, with 7 bases between. Germline values: CDR1 KGHSH, CDR2 LQKENI. CDR3 size: 13 residues. The record originates from a study of T-cell reconstitution after alpha-beta-depleted transplantation in children. A TCRbeta library incorporating unique molecular identifiers was prepared. Each CDR3 protein is one row after TCRdb ran MiXCR on the PCR reads. The sample lists nearly 550,000 distinct CDR3 sequences, about 17% seen once, with over 3% in the top ten. Sequences were derived from PBMCs from the stem cell graft donor, sampled from the stem cell graft. This rearrangement joins TRBV18 to TRBJ2-1; D call uncertain. The receptor was derived from a human donor who donated a stem cell graft to a child with acute lymphoblastic leukemia. This CDR3 reads CASSSDSYNEQFF. CDR3 DNA sequence: TGTGCCAGCTCCTCGGATTCCTACAATGAGCAGTTCTTC.